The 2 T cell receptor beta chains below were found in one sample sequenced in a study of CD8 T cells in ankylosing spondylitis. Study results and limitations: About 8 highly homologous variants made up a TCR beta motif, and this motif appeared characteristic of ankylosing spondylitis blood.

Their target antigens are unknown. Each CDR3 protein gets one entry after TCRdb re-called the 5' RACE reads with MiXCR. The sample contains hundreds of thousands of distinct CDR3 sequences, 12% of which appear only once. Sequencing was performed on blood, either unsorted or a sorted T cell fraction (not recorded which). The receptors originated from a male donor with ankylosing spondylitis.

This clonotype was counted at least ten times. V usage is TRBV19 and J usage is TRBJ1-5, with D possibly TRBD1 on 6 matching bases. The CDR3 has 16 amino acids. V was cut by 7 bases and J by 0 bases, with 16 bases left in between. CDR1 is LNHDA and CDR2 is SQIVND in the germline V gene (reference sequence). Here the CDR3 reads CASIQDSKYSNQPQHF. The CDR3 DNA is TGTGCCAGTATCCAGGACAGCAAGTATAGCAATCAGCCCCAGCATTTT.

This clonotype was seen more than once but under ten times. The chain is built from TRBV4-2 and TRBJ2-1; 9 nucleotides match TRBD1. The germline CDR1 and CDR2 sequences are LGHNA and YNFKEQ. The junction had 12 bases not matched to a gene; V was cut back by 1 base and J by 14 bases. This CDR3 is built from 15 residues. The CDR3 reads CASSQAGDRVISKFF. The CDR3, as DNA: TGTGCCAGCAGCCAAGCCGGGGACAGGGTTATATCCAAGTTCTTC.